This T cell receptor (beta chain) was captured in a study of blood T cell repertoires in COVID-19. About the research overall: Specimens from acute and convalescent COVID-19 originated in the United States, Italy and Spain.

In this sample, this clone turned up a few times. The length of the CDR3 is 15 residues. V was trimmed by 1 base and J by 1 base, leaving 10 bases between them. The germline V gene encodes CDR1 SEHNR and CDR2 FQNEAQ (reference sequence). Sequencing was performed with immunoSEQ multiplex PCR; in TCRdb, only in-frame clones are kept and a portion is missing. The sample holds about 170,000 clones; around 74% are singletons and the top ten take 3%. The sequence was collected from an elderly woman with acute or convalescent COVID-19. The V and J genes are TRBV7-9 and TRBJ2-5, with a weak D call TRBD2 (6 bases). Source material: peripheral blood. The CDR3 here is CASSLGLDRQETQYF. The CDR3 DNA reads as TGTGCCAGCAGCTTAGGACTAGACCGCCAAGAGACCCAGTACTTC. Supplemented by reference TRBV7-9 and TRBJ2-5, the full variable domain reads DTGVSQNPRHKITKRGQNVTFRCDPISEHNRLYWYRQTLGQGPEFLTYFQNEAQLEKSRLLSDRFSAERPKGSFSTLEIQRTEQGDSAMYLCASSLGLDRQETQYFGPGTRLLVL.